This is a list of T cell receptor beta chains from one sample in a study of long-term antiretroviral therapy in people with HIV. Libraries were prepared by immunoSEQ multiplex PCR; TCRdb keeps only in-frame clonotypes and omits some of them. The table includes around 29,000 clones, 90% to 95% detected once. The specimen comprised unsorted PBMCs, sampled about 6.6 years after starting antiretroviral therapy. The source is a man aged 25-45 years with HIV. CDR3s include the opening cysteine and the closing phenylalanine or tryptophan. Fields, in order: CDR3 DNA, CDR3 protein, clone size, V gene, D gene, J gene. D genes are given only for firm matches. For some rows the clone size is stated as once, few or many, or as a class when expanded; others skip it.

TGTGCCAGTAGTCCGGGACAGGGAGCAACTAATGAAAAACTGTTTTTT	CASSPGQGATNEKLFF	once	TRBV19	TRBD1	TRBJ1-4
TGTGCCTGGAGTGGGAGCCTCGATGGTACTGAAGCTTTCTTT	CAWSGSLDGTEAFF	-	TRBV30	-	TRBJ1-1
TGTGCCACCAGCAGAGTGAGGGAAAAACTGTTTTTT	CATSRVREKLFF	-	TRBV15	-	TRBJ1-4
TGTGCCAGCAGTTACTCCGGGGAGTTTGGGTACTCACCCCTCCACTTT	CASSYSGEFGYSPLHF	once	TRBV6-5	-	TRBJ1-6
TGCGCCAGCAGCCAGGGGGGACCGTCGAACACTGAAGCTTTCTTT	CASSQGGPSNTEAFF	few	TRBV4-1	-	TRBJ1-1
TGTGCCTCCCTCACCCCGGGGGACAGGGTCAACTATGGCTACACCTTC	CASLTPGDRVNYGYTF	-	TRBV30	TRBD1	TRBJ1-2
TGTGCCAGCAGTTGGACAGGGAACGCCGGGGAGCTGTTTTTT	CASSWTGNAGELFF	-	TRBV27	TRBD1	TRBJ2-2
TGTGCCAGCAGCGGGGGACTAGCGGGCACCGGGGAGCTGTTTTTT	CASSGGLAGTGELFF	-	TRBV6-1	TRBD2	TRBJ2-2
TGTGCCAGCAGCCGCGGGACAGGGGGCCACACAGATACGCAGTATTTT	CASSRGTGGHTDTQYF	-	TRBV4-2	TRBD1	TRBJ2-3
TGTGCCAGCCGCTTGGGAATGACCGACGAGCAGTACTTC	CASRLGMTDEQYF	-	TRBV7-9	-	TRBJ2-7
TGTGCCAGCAGTTCTTCAGAGACCCAGTACTTC	CASSSSETQYF	-	TRBV27	-	TRBJ2-5
TGTGCCAGCAGTATCGGGACAGGGAGCCCCTACGAGCAGTACTTC	CASSIGTGSPYEQYF	-	TRBV28	TRBD1	TRBJ2-7
TGTGCCAGCAGCGTAGTAGCGAACACCGGGGAGCTGTTTTTT	CASSVVANTGELFF	-	TRBV9	-	TRBJ2-2
TGTGCCAGCAGTTTCTCGGGGTTCTATGGCTACACCTTC	CASSFSGFYGYTF	once	TRBV27	-	TRBJ1-2
TGTGCCAGCGGGGACGTTAACTATGGCTACACCTTC	CASGDVNYGYTF	-	TRBV28	-	TRBJ1-2
TGTGCCAGCAGCGCCGACCCAGGGGGTTCTGGGGCCAACGTCCTGACTTTC	CASSADPGGSGANVLTF	-	TRBV9	TRBD1	TRBJ2-6
TGCAGCGTACGGGACTCCTCCCTTGAGCAGTTCTTC	CSVRDSSLEQFF	once	TRBV29-1	-	TRBJ2-1
TGTGCCAGCACGTGGAGGGTACAAGATACGCAGTATTTT	CASTWRVQDTQYF	-	TRBV6-1	-	TRBJ2-3
TGTGCCAGCAGCTCAAAGATGAACACCGGGGAGCTGTTTTTT	CASSSKMNTGELFF	-	TRBV5-8	-	TRBJ2-2
TGTGCCAGCAGCCAATACAGGGAAAATGAGCAGTTCTTC	CASSQYRENEQFF	once	TRBV14	-	TRBJ2-1
TGTGCCAGCAGTTGGGCCCGAGGGGGCCCCTACGAGCAGTACTTC	CASSWARGGPYEQYF	once	TRBV11-1	TRBD1	TRBJ2-7
TGTGCCAGCAGCTTATGGCCCGGTAATGAGCAGTTCTTC	CASSLWPGNEQFF	few	TRBV7-2	-	TRBJ2-1
TGTGCCAGTAGTACCTCGCCGGGACTAGCGGGAGGACGCATCGAGCAGTACTTC	CASSTSPGLAGGRIEQYF	-	TRBV19	TRBD2	TRBJ2-7
TGTGCCAGCAGCTTGCAGCCCGAATATGGCTACACCTTC	CASSLQPEYGYTF	-	TRBV5-8	-	TRBJ1-2
TGCGCCAGCAGCCAAGTATCTGGAGAAGGGAACACTGAAGCTTTCTTT	CASSQVSGEGNTEAFF	-	TRBV4-3	-	TRBJ1-1
TGTGCCAGCGCGGGACAGCGTAACTATGGCTACACCTTC	CASAGQRNYGYTF	-	TRBV2	TRBD1	TRBJ1-2
TGCAGCGTCGCAGGGGGGTTTGCCTACGAGCAGTACTTC	CSVAGGFAYEQYF	-	TRBV29-1	-	TRBJ2-7
TGTGCCAGCAGCTTATCCTTCCCGAACACTGAAGCTTTCTTT	CASSLSFPNTEAFF	-	TRBV7-9	-	TRBJ1-1
TGTGCCAGTAGTCCTTGGACGATCGGGGGGACTAGATGGCGAGAGACCCAGTACTTC	CASSPWTIGGTRWRETQYF	-	TRBV19	TRBD2	TRBJ2-5
TGTGCCAGCAGTAAACAGGTCTCTGGGGCCAACGTCCTGACTTTC	CASSKQVSGANVLTF	-	TRBV6-5	-	TRBJ2-6
TGTGCCAGCAGCTTGTACCCAGACTATACCACAGATACGCAGTATTTT	CASSLYPDYTTDTQYF	-	TRBV5-4	-	TRBJ2-3
TGTGCCAGCAGCGCCGAGGGACAGGACTACAATGAGCAGTTCTTC	CASSAEGQDYNEQFF	once	TRBV9	TRBD1	TRBJ2-1